This T cell receptor beta chain was identified during a study of T cells after yellow fever vaccination. This clonotype was seen many times. TCRdb reprocessed the 5' RACE reads via MiXCR and lists one record per CDR3 protein. The sample comprises some 260,000 distinct CDR3 sequences, about 5.2% of which are singletons, and around 3.3% rests with the top ten. The source was CD4+ T cells sorted from PBMCs, collected on the day of the yellow fever booster vaccination. This receptor was taken from a man between 18 and 29 years old who received the YFV17D yellow fever vaccine.

The CDR3 bases are TGTGCCTGCTCCCCCTTGGACCTCAATCAGCCCCAGCATTTT. Protein product: CACSPLDLNQPQHF. V and J are TRBV30 and TRBJ1-5; D is unclear. Between the trimmed V and J ends, which lost 6 bases and 3 bases, there was a span of 15 bases. The CDR3 spans 14 residues. Germline CDR1 reads GTSNPN; CDR2 reads SVGIG (reference sequence).